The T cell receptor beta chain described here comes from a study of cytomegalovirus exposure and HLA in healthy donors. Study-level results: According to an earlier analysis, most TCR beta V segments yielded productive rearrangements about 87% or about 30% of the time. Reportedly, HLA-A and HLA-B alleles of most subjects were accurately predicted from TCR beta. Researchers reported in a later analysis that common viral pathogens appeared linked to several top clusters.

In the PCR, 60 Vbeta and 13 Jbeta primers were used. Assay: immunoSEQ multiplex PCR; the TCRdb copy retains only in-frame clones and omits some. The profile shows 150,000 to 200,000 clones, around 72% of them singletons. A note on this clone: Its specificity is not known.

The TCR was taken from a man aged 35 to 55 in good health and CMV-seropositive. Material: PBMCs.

In DNA, the CDR3 is TGTGCCAGCAGTTTATCAGGGGGTCCCTACGAGCAGTACTTC. Protein product: CASSLSGGPYEQYF. The chain links TRBV27 to TRBJ2-7; tentatively, D is TRBD1 (6 bases). V was cut by 0 bases and J by 2 bases, with 8 bases left in between. Germline V lookup: CDR1 MNHEY, CDR2 SMNVEV (reference sequence). The CDR3 consists of 14 residues.